A selection of T cell receptor beta chains follows, all from one sample in a study of T-cell memory formation after mild COVID-19. TCRdb itself ran the 5' RACE reads through MiXCR, one entry per CDR3 protein. The sample comprises fewer than 140,000 distinct CDR3 sequences, around 15% of which are singletons, and more than 25% rests with the top ten. Specimen: PBMCs or a T cell subset sorted from them (not recorded which). These receptors all stem from an adult woman who had mild COVID-19 (a few samples of this study predate the infection). Cell type and time point are not known. Both conserved end residues are part of each CDR3. The D gene is left open where the match is weak. Some rows have no size entry. The others give once, few or many, or a class for an expanded clone.

len	v_gene	abundance	d_gene	j_gene	CDR3nt	CDR3aa
15	TRBV5-1	.	TRBD1	TRBJ1-2	TGCGCCAGCAGCTCCGGGGACAGGGGAGGCTATGGCTACACCTTC	CASSSGDRGGYGYTF
13	TRBV4-1	.	.	TRBJ1-2	TGCGCCAGCAGCCAAGGATCCCTAGGGGGCTACACCTTC	CASSQGSLGGYTF
19	TRBV15	few	.	TRBJ2-7	TGTGCCACCAGCAGACCCCGGCGGGATATGGGGGCAACCTCCTACGAGCAGTACTTC	CATSRPRRDMGATSYEQYF
15	TRBV30	.	TRBD1	TRBJ1-1	TGTGCCACGTTCCCGGGACAGGGACCGAACACTGAAGCTTTCTTT	CATFPGQGPNTEAFF
16	TRBV4-2	many	.	TRBJ1-1	TGTGCCAGCAGCCAAGATTGGTCAAGCCTAAACACTGAAGCTTTCTTT	CASSQDWSSLNTEAFF
14	TRBV5-1	few	.	TRBJ2-7	TGCGCCAGCAGCGGCTCCTCAAATTTCTACGAGCAGTACTTC	CASSGSSNFYEQYF
14	TRBV15	few	.	TRBJ2-2	TGTGCCACCAGCATTTGGGGGAACACCGGGGAGCTGTTTTTT	CATSIWGNTGELFF
14	TRBV11-3	few	.	TRBJ2-4	TGTGCCAGCAGCGGCGATAGCAGCAAAAACATTCAGTACTTC	CASSGDSSKNIQYF
18	TRBV7-9	few	TRBD2	TRBJ2-3	TGTGCCAGCAGGCGACTAGCGGGGGGGCCTAACCCAGAGGATACGCAGTATTTT	CASRRLAGGPNPEDTQYF
12	TRBV4-1	.	.	TRBJ2-7	TGCGCCAGCAGCCACGGACGGTACGAGCAGTACTTC	CASSHGRYEQYF
15	TRBV2	.	TRBD1	TRBJ2-3	TGTGCCAGCAGTGACTGGACAGGGAGCACAGATACGCAGTATTTT	CASSDWTGSTDTQYF
15	TRBV5-5	few	TRBD2	TRBJ2-7	TGTGCCAGCAGCTCCTCCGGGACTACCTTCTACGAGCAGTACTTC	CASSSSGTTFYEQYF
12	TRBV12-3/TRBV12-4	few	.	TRBJ2-7	TGTGCCAGCAGACTAGGGGCCTACGAGCAGTACTTC	CASRLGAYEQYF
13	TRBV4-1	.	.	TRBJ2-1	TGCGCCAGCAGCTCTGGGACGGACAATGAGCAGTTCTTC	CASSSGTDNEQFF
12	TRBV24-1	.	.	TRBJ2-5	TGTGCCACCAGTGGGGAACAAGAGACCCAGTACTTC	CATSGEQETQYF
16	TRBV4-1	.	.	TRBJ2-2	TGCGCCAGCAGCCAAGTCTTAACCGATAACACCGGGGAGCTGTTTTTT	CASSQVLTDNTGELFF